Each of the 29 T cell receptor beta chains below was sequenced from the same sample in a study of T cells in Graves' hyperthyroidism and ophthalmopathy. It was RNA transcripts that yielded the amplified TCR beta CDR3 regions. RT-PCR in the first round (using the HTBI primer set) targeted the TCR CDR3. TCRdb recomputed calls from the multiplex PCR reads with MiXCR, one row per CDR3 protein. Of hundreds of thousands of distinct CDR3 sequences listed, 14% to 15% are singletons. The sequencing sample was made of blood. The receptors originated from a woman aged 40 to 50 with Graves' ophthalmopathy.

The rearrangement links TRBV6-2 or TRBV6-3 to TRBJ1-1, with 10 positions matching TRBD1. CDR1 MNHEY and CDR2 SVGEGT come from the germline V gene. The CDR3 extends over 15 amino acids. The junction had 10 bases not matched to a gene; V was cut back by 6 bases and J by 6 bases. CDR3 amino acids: CASRRQGAGFAEAFF. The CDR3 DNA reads TGTGCCAGCAGGCGACAGGGGGCGGGTTTCGCTGAAGCTTTCTTT.

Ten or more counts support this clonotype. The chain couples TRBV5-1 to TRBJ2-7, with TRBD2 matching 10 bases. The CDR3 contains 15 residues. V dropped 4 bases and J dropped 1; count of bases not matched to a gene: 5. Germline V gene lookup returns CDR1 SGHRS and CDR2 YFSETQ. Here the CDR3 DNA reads TGCGCCAGCAGCGGGGGACTAGCGCCTTCCTACGAGCAGTACTTC. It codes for CASSGGLAPSYEQYF.

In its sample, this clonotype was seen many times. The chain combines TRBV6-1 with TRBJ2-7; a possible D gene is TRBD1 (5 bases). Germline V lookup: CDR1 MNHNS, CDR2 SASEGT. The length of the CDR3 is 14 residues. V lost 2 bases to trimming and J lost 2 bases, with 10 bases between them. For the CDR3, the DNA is TGTGCCAGCAGTGAACAGGGCTTACCCTACGAGCAGTACTTC. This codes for CASSEQGLPYEQYF.

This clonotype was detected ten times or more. The CDR3 region is CASSFKGFGTGELFF. The CDR3 DNA follows: TGTGCCAGCAGTTTCAAGGGGTTCGGCACCGGGGAGCTGTTTTTT. The chain uses TRBV12-3 or TRBV12-4 and TRBJ2-2; maybe TRBD1 (5 bases). V lost 3 bases and J 4 bases, leaving 12 bases between the germline ends. CDR3 size: 15 residues.

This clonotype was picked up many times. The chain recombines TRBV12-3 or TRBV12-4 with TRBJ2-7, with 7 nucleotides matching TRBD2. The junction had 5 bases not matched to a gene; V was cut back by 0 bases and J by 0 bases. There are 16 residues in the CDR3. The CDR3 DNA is TGTGCCAGCAGTTTAGCGAAAGCGGGAAACTCCTACGAGCAGTACTTC. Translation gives CASSLAKAGNSYEQYF.

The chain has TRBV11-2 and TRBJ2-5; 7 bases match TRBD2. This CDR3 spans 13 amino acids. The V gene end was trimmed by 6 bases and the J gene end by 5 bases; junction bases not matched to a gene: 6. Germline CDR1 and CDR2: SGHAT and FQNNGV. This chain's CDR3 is CASRRLAAETQYF. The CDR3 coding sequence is TGTGCCAGCAGACGACTAGCTGCCGAGACCCAGTACTTC. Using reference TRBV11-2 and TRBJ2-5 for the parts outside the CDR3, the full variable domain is EAGVAQSPRYKIIEKRQSVAFWCNPISGHATLYWYQQILGQGPKLLIQFQNNGVVDDSQLPKDRFSAERLKGVDSTLKIQPAKLEDSAVYLCASRRLAAETQYFGPGTRLLVL.

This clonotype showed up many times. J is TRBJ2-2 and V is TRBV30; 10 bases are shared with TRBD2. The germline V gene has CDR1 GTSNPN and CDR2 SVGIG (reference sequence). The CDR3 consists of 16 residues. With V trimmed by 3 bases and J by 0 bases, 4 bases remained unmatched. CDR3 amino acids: CAWRPGLAPNTGELFF. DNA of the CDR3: TGTGCCTGGAGGCCGGGACTAGCGCCGAACACCGGGGAGCTGTTTTTT.

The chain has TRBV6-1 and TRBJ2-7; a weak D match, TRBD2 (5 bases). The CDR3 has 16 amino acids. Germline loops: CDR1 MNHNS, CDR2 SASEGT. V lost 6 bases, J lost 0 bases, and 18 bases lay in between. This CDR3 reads CASSHPEGSSSYEQYF. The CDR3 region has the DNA TGTGCCAGCAGCCACCCTGAGGGCAGTAGCTCCTACGAGCAGTACTTC.

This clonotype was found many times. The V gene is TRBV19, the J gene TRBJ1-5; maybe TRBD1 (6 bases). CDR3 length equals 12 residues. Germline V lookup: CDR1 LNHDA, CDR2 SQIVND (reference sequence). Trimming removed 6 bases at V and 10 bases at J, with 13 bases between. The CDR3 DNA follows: TGTGCCAGTAGCGGACAGTCGGGTCCCCAGCATTTT. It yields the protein CASSGQSGPQHF.

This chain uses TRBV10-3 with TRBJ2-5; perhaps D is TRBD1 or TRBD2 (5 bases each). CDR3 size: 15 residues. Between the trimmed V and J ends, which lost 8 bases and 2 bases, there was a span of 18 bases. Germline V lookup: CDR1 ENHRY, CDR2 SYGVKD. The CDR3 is CAILRQEGNQETQYF. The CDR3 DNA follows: TGTGCCATCTTAAGACAAGAGGGGAATCAAGAGACCCAGTACTTC.

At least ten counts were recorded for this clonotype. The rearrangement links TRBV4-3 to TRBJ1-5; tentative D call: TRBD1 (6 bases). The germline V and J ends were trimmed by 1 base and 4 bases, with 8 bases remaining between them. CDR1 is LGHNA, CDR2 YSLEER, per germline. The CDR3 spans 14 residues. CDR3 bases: TGCGCCAGCAGCCAAGTCACAGGGAATCAGCCCCAGCATTTT. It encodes CASSQVTGNQPQHF.

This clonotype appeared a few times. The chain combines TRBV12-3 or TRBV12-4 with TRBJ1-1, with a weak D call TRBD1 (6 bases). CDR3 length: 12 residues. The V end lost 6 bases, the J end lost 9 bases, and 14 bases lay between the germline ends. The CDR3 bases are TGTGCCAGCAGACCCGCCGGGACAAAAGCTTTCTTT. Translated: CASRPAGTKAFF.

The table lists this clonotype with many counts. The CDR3 is CATSDSYTEAFF. The CDR3 DNA reads TGTGCCACCAGTGATAGTTACACTGAAGCTTTCTTT. The chain combines TRBV24-1 with TRBJ1-1; no clear D. Trimming shortened V by 3 bases and J by 3 bases, and 4 bases separated the two germline ends. This CDR3 has 12 residues. In germline, CDR1 is KGHDR, CDR2 SFDVKD.

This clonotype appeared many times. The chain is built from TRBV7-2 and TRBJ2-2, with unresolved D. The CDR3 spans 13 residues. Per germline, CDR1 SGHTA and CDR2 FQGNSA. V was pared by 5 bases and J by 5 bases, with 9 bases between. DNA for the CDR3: TGTGCCAGCAGCCCGGACCGGACCGGGGAGCTGTTTTTT. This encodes CASSPDRTGELFF.

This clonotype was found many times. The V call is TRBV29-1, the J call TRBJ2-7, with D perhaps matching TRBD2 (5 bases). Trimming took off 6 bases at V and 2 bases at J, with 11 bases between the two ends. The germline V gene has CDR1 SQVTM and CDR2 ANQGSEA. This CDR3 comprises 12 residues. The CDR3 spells CSVSGSAYEQYF. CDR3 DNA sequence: TGCAGCGTATCTGGGAGCGCCTACGAGCAGTACTTC.

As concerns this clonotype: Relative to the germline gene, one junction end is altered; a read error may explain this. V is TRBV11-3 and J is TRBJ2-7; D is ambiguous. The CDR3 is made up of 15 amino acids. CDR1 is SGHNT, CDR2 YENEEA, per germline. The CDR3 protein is CASSLDPLSSNEQYF. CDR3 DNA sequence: TGTGCCAGCAGCTTAGATCCCCTTAGCTCCAACGAGCAGTACTTC.

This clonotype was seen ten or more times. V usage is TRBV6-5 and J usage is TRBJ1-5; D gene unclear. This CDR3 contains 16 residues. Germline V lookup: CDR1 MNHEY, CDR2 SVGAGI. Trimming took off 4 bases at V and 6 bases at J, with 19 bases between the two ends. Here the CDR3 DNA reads TGTGCCAGCAGTTGGGTTGGGGTGGGAGATCTTCAGCCCCAGCATTTT. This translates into CASSWVGVGDLQPQHF.

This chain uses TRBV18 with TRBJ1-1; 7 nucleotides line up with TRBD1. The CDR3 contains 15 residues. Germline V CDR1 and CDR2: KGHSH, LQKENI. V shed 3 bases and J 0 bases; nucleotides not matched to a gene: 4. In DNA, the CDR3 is TGTGCCAGCTCACCGGGACAGTTTATGAACACTGAAGCTTTCTTT. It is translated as CASSPGQFMNTEAFF.

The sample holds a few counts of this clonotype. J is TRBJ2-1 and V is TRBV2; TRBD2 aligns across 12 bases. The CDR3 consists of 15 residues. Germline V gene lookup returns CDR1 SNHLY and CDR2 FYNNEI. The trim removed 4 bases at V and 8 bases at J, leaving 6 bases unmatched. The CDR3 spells CASSGASGREYEQFF. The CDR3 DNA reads TGTGCCAGCAGTGGGGCTAGCGGGAGGGAGTATGAGCAGTTCTTC.

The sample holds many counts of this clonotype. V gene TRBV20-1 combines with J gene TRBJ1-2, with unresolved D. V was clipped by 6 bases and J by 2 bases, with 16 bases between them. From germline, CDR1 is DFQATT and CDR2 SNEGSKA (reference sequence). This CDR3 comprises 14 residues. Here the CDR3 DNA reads TGCAGTGCCCCGGTCCAGGTTGGAAACTATGGCTACACCTTC. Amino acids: CSAPVQVGNYGYTF.

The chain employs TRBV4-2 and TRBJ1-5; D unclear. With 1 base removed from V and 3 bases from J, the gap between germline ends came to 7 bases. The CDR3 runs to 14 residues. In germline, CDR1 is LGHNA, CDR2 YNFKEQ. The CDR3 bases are TGTGCCAGCAGCCAAGCTCAGTCCAATCAGCCCCAGCATTTT. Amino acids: CASSQAQSNQPQHF.

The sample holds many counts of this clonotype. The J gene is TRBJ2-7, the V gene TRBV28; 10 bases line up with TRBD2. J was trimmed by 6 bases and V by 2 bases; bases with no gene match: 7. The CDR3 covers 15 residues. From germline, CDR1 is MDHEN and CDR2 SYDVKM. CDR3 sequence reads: CASSLPGLASPEQYF. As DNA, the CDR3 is TGTGCCAGCAGTTTACCGGGACTAGCGTCCCCCGAGCAGTACTTC.

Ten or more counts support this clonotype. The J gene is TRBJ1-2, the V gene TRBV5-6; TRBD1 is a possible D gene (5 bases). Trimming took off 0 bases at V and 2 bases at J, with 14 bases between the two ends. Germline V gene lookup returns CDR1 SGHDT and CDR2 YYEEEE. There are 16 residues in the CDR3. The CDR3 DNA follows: TGTGCCAGCAGCTTGGCCTTTACAGGCCTGAACTATGGCTACACCTTC. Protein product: CASSLAFTGLNYGYTF.

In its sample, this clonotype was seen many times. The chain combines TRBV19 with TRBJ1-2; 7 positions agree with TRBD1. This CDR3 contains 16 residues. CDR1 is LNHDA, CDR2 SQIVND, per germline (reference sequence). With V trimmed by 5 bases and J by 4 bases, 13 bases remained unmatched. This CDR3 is CASSGWDSQPLYGYTF. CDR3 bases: TGTGCCAGTAGTGGCTGGGACAGCCAACCTCTCTATGGCTACACCTTC.

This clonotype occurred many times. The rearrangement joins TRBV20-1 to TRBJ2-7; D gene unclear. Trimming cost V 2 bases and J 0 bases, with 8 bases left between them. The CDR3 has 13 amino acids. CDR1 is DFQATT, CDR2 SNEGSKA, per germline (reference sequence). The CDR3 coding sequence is TGCAGTGCTAGATATGGCGGCTCCTACGAGCAGTACTTC. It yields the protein CSARYGGSYEQYF.

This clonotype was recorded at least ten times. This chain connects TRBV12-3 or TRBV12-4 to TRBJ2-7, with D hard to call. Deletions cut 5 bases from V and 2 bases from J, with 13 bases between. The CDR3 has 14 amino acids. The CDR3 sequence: CASSHQEKAYEQYF. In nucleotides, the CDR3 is TGTGCCAGCAGTCACCAGGAGAAGGCCTACGAGCAGTACTTC.

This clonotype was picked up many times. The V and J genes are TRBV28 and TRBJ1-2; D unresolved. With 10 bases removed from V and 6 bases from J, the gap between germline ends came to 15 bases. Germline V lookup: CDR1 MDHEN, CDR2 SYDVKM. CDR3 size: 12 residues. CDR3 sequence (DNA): TGTGCCACCCGGTTGGCGTACGATGGCTACACCTTC. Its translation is CATRLAYDGYTF.

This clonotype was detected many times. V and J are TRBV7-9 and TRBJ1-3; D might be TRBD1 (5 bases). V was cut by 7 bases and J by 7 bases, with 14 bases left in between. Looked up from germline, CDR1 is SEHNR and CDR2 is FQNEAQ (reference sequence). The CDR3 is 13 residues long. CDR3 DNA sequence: TGTGCCAGCAAGGGGTCCATTCGGAACACCATATATTTT. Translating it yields CASKGSIRNTIYF.

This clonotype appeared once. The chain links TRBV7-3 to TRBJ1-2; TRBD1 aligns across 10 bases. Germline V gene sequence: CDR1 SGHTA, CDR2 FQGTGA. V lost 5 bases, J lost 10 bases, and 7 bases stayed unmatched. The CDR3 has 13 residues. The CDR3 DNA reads TGTGCCAGCAGCGTGCCGGGACAGGGGTTCTACACCTTC. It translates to CASSVPGQGFYTF. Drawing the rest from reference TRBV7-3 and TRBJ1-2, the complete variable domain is GAGVSQTPSNKVTEKGKYVELRCDPISGHTALYWYRQSLGQGPEFLIYFQGTGAADDSGLPNDRFFAVRPEGSVSTLKIQRTERGDSAVYLCASSVPGQGFYTFGSGTRLTVV.